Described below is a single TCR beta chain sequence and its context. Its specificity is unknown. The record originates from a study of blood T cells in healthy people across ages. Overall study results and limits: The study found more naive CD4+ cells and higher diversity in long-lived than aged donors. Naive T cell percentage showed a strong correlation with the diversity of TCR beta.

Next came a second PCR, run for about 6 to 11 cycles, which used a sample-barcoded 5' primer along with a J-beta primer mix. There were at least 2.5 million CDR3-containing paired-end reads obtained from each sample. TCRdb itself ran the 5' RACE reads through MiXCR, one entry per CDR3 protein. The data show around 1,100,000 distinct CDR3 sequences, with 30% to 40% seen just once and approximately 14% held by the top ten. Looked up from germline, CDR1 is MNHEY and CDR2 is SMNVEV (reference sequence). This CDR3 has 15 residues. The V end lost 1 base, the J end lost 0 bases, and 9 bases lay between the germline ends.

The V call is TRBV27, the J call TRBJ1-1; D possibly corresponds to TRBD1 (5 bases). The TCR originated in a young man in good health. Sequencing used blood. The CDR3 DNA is TGTGCCAGCAGTTTATGGGGGGTAATGAACACTGAAGCTTTCTTT. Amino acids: CASSLWGVMNTEAFF.